What follows are 10 T cell receptor beta chains derived from one specimen sequenced in a study of technical replicates of blood from several donors. Clones were read by immunoSEQ multiplex PCR, and TCRdb kept only the in-frame ones, dropping some. The table lists tens of thousands of clones, 75% to 95% of them singletons, with roughly 0.4% in the top ten. The sample consisted of T cells isolated from PBMCs. These receptors were taken from a human donor in good health. Some clones in this sample may be carry-over from other donors' samples.

The rearrangement links TRBV27 to TRBJ1-1; a possible D gene is TRBD1 (5 bases). V lost 3 bases, J lost 1 base, and 9 bases lay in between. The CDR3 covers 14 residues. Looked up from germline, CDR1 is MNHEY and CDR2 is SMNVEV (reference sequence). CDR3 bases: TGTGCCAGCAGTTTTTGGCAGGGGAACACTGAAGCTTTCTTT. Translated, it gives CASSFWQGNTEAFF.

The gene calls are TRBV13 and TRBJ2-1, with 10 bases aligning to TRBD2. The germline V gene has CDR1 PRHDT and CDR2 FYEKMQ (reference sequence). There are 17 residues in the CDR3. Trimming took 4 bases from V and 4 from J; bases not matched to a gene: 10. The CDR3 coding sequence is TGTGCCAGCAGCTCGACGAAACTAGCGGGGAATTACAATGAGCAGTTCTTC. It yields the protein CASSSTKLAGNYNEQFF.

The J gene is TRBJ2-1, the V gene TRBV29-1; TRBD2 is a possible D gene (5 bases). Deletions cut 8 bases from V and 9 bases from J, with 17 bases between. The CDR3 runs to 12 residues. Looked up from germline, CDR1 is SQVTM and CDR2 is ANQGSEA. DNA for the CDR3: TGCAGCACCTTGGGTGAGGGTGGTGAGCAGTTCTTC. It yields the protein CSTLGEGGEQFF.

The rearrangement joins TRBV4-1 to TRBJ2-7; tentatively, D is TRBD2 (6 bases). The V gene lost 8 bases and the J gene lost 7 bases, with 12 bases spanning the gap. This CDR3 contains 11 residues. Per germline, CDR1 MGHRA and CDR2 YSYEKL. CDR3 coding DNA: TGCGCCAGCGGTACTAGCCAGGAGCAGTACTTC. Encoded protein: CASGTSQEQYF.

The chain is built from TRBV28 and TRBJ2-5; 7 nucleotides align to TRBD2. The CDR3 runs 15 residues. The trim removed 2 bases at V and 2 bases at J, leaving 5 bases unmatched. Germline assignment: CDR1 MDHEN and CDR2 SYDVKM. The CDR3 DNA sequence: TGTGCCAGCAGTTTAGCGGGAGTGGGACAAGAGACCCAGTACTTC. Translating it yields CASSLAGVGQETQYF.

This rearrangement joins TRBV7-8 to TRBJ2-7; D unresolved. CDR1 and CDR2 (germline): SGHVS, FQNEAQ. V dropped 1 base and J dropped 7 bases, with 8 bases sitting between them. The CDR3 extends over 12 amino acids. CDR3 residues: CASSLGSIEQYF. CDR3 nucleotides: TGTGCCAGCAGCTTAGGGTCTATAGAGCAGTACTTC.

This rearrangement joins TRBV27 to TRBJ2-7, with 7 bases lining up with TRBD2. CDR1 and CDR2 (germline): MNHEY, SMNVEV (reference sequence). The trim removed 5 bases at V and 3 bases at J, leaving 10 bases unmatched. There are 15 residues in the CDR3. CDR3 loop: CASSMSGTAYYEQYF. For the CDR3, the DNA is TGTGCCAGCAGTATGAGCGGGACGGCGTACTACGAGCAGTACTTC.

The chain links TRBV19 to TRBJ2-7; the match to TRBD2 covers 7 bases. The CDR3 consists of 15 residues. CDR1 and CDR2 (germline): LNHDA, SQIVND (reference sequence). J was trimmed by 3 bases and V by 5 bases; bases with no gene match: 10. Written as DNA, the CDR3 is TGTGCCAGTAGTTTCGGGAGGCCGCCGTTCTACGAGCAGTACTTC. Translating it yields CASSFGRPPFYEQYF.

The genes are TRBV7-8 and TRBJ1-3; TRBD1 matches 9 bases. The CDR3 totals 20 residues. Germline V gives CDR1 SGHVS, CDR2 FQNEAQ. Trimming removed 6 bases from V and 2 bases from J; junction bases left unmatched: 20. This chain's CDR3 is CASSQRWFSDRGVAGNTIYF. The CDR3 DNA sequence: TGTGCCAGCAGTCAACGGTGGTTCTCGGACAGGGGAGTTGCTGGAAACACCATATATTTT.

This chain uses TRBV7-3 with TRBJ2-5; 8 nucleotides align to TRBD2. The ends lost 5 bases at V and 1 base at J; junction bases unmatched: 6. The CDR3 spans 15 residues. Germline CDR1 is SGHTA and CDR2 is FQGTGA. The CDR3 DNA sequence: TGTGCCAGCAGCCTCCGACTAGCGCCCCAAGAGACCCAGTACTTC. Protein: CASSLRLAPQETQYF.